This T cell receptor (beta chain) was profiled in a study of OX40 agonist ivuxolimab in advanced cancers. Study-level points and caveats: Among expanded peripheral T cells, antigen specificity went undetermined.

A word on this clone: Its antigen remains unknown.

The data were produced by immunoSEQ multiplex PCR, yet TCRdb's version contains in-frame clones alone and is incomplete. The table includes about 66,000 clones, 80% to 90% detected once. The CDR3 runs 14 residues. The junction had 4 bases not matched to a gene; V was cut back by 6 bases and J by 6 bases. Germline V gene data show CDR1 as SEHNR and CDR2 as FQNEAQ (reference sequence). The chain employs TRBV7-9 and TRBJ2-1; 11 positions agree with TRBD1. Specimen: CD4+ or CD8+ T cells sorted from blood, collected in a trial of the OX40 agonist ivuxolimab. The TCR originated in an adult with an advanced solid tumor such as melanoma, head and neck, liver or kidney cancer. DNA of the CDR3: TGTGCCAGCAGTGGACAGGGGGCAATCAATGAGCAGTTCTTC. Its protein product is CASSGQGAINEQFF.